One and the same sample provided the 5 T cell receptor beta chains below, sequenced in a study of cytomegalovirus exposure and HLA in healthy donors. Primers for the PCR totalled 60 Vbeta and 13 Jbeta. Sequencing was performed with immunoSEQ multiplex PCR; in TCRdb, only in-frame clones are kept and a portion is missing. The data show roughly 200,000 clones, with approximately 79% seen just once and under 2% held by the top ten. Input material: PBMCs. The receptors shown here come from a girl between 5 and 17 years old in good health and CMV-seropositive.

The chain links TRBV7-8 to TRBJ1-3; D gene ambiguous. V was shortened by 0 bases and J by 0 bases, with 9 bases between the two germline ends. The CDR3 contains 16 residues. Germline V gene sequence: CDR1 SGHVS, CDR2 FQNEAQ. The CDR3 sequence: CASSLASGLSGNTIYF. DNA of the CDR3: TGTGCCAGCAGCTTAGCGTCAGGCCTCTCTGGAAACACCATATATTTT.

This chain links TRBV27 with TRBJ2-5; D may be TRBD2 (5 bases). CDR1 MNHEY and CDR2 SMNVEV come from the germline V gene (reference sequence). There are 15 residues in the CDR3. Trimming removed 6 bases at V and 5 bases at J, with 19 bases between. CDR3 DNA sequence: TGTGCCAGCAGGCGCGCCGATTACGGCGGGGAGACCCAGTACTTC. Protein product: CASRRADYGGETQYF.

The rearrangement joins TRBV27 to TRBJ1-1; D is unresolved. Trimming cost V 0 bases and J 1 base, with 3 bases left between them. The CDR3 runs to 13 residues. The germline CDR1 and CDR2 sequences are MNHEY and SMNVEV (reference sequence). The CDR3 nucleotides are TGTGCCAGCAGTTTATCCAGGAACACTGAAGCTTTCTTT. Protein product: CASSLSRNTEAFF.

V and J are TRBV6-5 and TRBJ2-7; 7 bases map to TRBD1. The CDR3 has 14 residues. CDR1 is MNHEY, CDR2 SVGAGI, per germline. V shed 5 bases and J 6 bases; nucleotides not matched to a gene: 10. The CDR3: CASSRTGGVIEQYF. The CDR3 bases are TGTGCCAGCAGTAGGACAGGTGGGGTTATCGAGCAGTACTTC.

The chain is built from TRBV10-3 and TRBJ1-1; no definite D call. CDR1 and CDR2 from the germline V gene are ENHRY and SYGVKD. V was clipped by 3 bases and J by 5 bases, with 16 bases between them. CDR3 size: 15 residues. CDR3 protein: CAISDKGSPGTEAFF. CDR3 nucleotides: TGTGCCATCAGTGATAAAGGATCCCCGGGGACTGAAGCTTTCTTT.